This TCR beta chain is drawn from a study of shared clonotypes between healthy human individuals (dated by TCRdb to the early 2020s). Context from the whole study: Three men and two women, aged 18 to 49 years, made up the cohort. For each donor, CD4 naive and CD4 memory were each given three plates, CD8 naive was given two plates, and CD8 memory was given one plate. The study deeply sequenced blood TCR repertoires of about five healthy adults to estimate repertoire size and the extent of clonotype sharing between individuals. To increase sequencing depth and limit assay-specific biases, TCR repertoire library preparation and sequencing were carried out by different laboratories using diverse techniques. Between about 0.8 and 9 billion PBMCs per donor were obtained by leukapheresis.

What the work shows at the level of the full study, not this receptor alone: Approximately 5% of naive CD4, 3% to 4% of naive CD8, 2.3% of memory CD4, and over 0.35% of memory CD8 clonotypes were shared across several donors. Rarefaction of sorted-subset datasets indicated incomplete sequencing despite the large sequencing depth. Naive subsets generally had larger estimated clonotype richness than memory subsets. Higher generation probabilities were observed for clonotypes shared by all four sorted-subset donors than for non-shared clonotypes. Only blood was sampled, and tissue TCR repertoires likely differ from those in blood. The small number of donors limited the genetic and exposure-history diversity represented. Pairwise subsampling led to the expectation that sequencing depth would affect the degree of clonotype sharing among donors.

TCR CDR3 regions were amplified from genomic DNA by multiplex PCR using the deep immunoSEQ assay. Extracted genomic DNA from each cell subset was distributed evenly across all wells of several immunoSEQ 96-well plates, and each plate was treated as a replicate. For sorted subsets, roughly 190 ng of genomic DNA, equivalent to 25,000 to 35,000 T cell genomes, went into each replicate PCR. Purified libraries were quantified with a Qubit 3.0 fluorometer, sized on a Bioanalyzer 2100, and re-quantified with the KAPA Library Quantification kit. Every immunoSEQ 96-well plate was sequenced on a separate single-read 150-cycle Illumina NextSeq 550 flow cell. The authors processed their data as follows. Because the immunoSEQ output included only junctional sequences and no quality scores, the filtering could not be the same as the filtering used for full-length reads. To assign V/J genes and CDR3, sequences were annotated against IMGT germline references using PyIR, a Python wrapper for IgBLAST v1.9. Any read was removed if the V/J assignment was weak (E-value above 1e-6), the CDR3 was missing, or the read contained stop codons, out-of-frame junctions, or ambiguous translated residues. V3J clonotypes were defined as sequences sharing the same inferred V gene, J gene, and CDR3 amino acid sequence. To compute the percentage overlap between repertoires, the number of shared unique clonotypes was divided by the size of the smaller repertoire. Richness of each repertoire was evaluated using RTK rarefaction, the Chao1 estimator, and Recon v2.1 estimates of unobserved clonotypes. OLGA was used to compute generation probabilities for all TCRbeta clonotypes that the gDNA method yielded from a handful of donors. TCRdb re-hosts the immuneACCESS table, in-frame sequences only. Its copies lack some clones; in the studies checked, an unresolved V gene accounts for under half of them, and the cause for the rest is not known. V and J calls plus clone size are reproduced from that table; the DNA served to infer D and trimming. The sample has around 2,000,000 clones on record, 95% of them singletons. The ten largest clones capture approximately 0.13% of the sample.

A note on this clone: Its binding antigen is unknown. Base qualities were left out, and no much larger clone turns up one base away.

The junction carries 11 bases between V and J, which are trimmed by 4 bases and 3 bases respectively. The germline V gene (reference sequence) sets CDR1 to MNHNY and CDR2 to SVGAGI. Spanning cysteine to phenylalanine, the CDR3 consists of 14 amino acids. Just CDR3 DNA is preserved here, 42 bases in frame from base 1. The donors were healthy, HIV-negative adults with no recently reported acute infections or vaccinations. Every donor was a Caucasian adult living in Nashville, Tennessee, USA. Magnetic negative selection was used to enrich CD4+ T cells, after which naive cells were positively selected on CD45RA and the negative fraction became the memory subset. Blood was obtained by leukapheresis, after which PBMCs were separated by Ficoll-Histopaque density gradient centrifugation and cryopreserved in liquid nitrogen vapor phase. Analytical flow cytometry was used to check the purity and quantity of every magnetically sorted T cell population. Genomic DNA was isolated from each sorted fraction and quantified by UV absorbance on a Nanodrop 2000c.

The specimen sequenced was naive CD4+ T cells sorted from blood. Sample cell subset or site, as interpreted from the label and publication: CD45RA+ positively selected. Recombination joined TRBV6-6 with TRBJ2-3, with the identity of the D gene unclear. This clonotype originated in a young man in good health. DNA sequence: TGTGCCAGCAGTTCATCACGATCAACAGATACGCAGTATTTT. Its translation is CASSSSRSTDTQYF.